The T cell receptor (beta chain) under discussion was sequenced for a study of control samples from healthy donors and cancer patients. The germline V and J ends were trimmed by 1 base and 0 bases, with 8 bases remaining between them. The CDR3 runs 15 residues. Germline values: CDR1 SNHLY, CDR2 FYNNEI. This table comes from immunoSEQ multiplex PCR, and its TCRdb copy is limited to in-frame clones, with some not included. The sample carries 150,000 to 200,000 clones, 91% recorded once. Sequenced material: blood. The receptor comes from a woman in her twenties or thirties in good health. This chain uses TRBV2 with TRBJ2-3; no firm D call. The CDR3 reads CASSEEYSSTDTQYF. In nucleotides, the CDR3 is TGTGCCAGCAGTGAAGAGTACTCTAGCACAGATACGCAGTATTTT.